This paragraph reports one TCR beta chain. CDR1 is MNHNS, CDR2 SASEGT, per germline. Trimming cost V 5 bases and J 4 bases, with 17 bases left between them. This CDR3 is 15 amino acids long. Each patient experienced a relapse that followed autologous stem cell transplantation, and brentuximab vedotin exposure varied. Sequencing was performed with immunoSEQ multiplex PCR; in TCRdb, only in-frame clones are kept and a portion is missing. This sample has some 150,000 clones; approximately 80% occur once, and the top ten carry about 9.3%. This sample was included in a study of PD-1 blockade in classical Hodgkin lymphoma.

The sequence was collected from a human donor with classical Hodgkin lymphoma. The source material was peripheral blood mononuclear cells (PBMCs), sampled before the second cycle of nivolumab. V gene TRBV6-1 combines with J gene TRBJ1-1; TRBD1 is a possible D gene (6 bases). CDR3 loop: CASSMGQGWGTEAFF. CDR3 in DNA: TGTGCCAGCAGTATGGGACAAGGTTGGGGCACTGAAGCTTTCTTT.